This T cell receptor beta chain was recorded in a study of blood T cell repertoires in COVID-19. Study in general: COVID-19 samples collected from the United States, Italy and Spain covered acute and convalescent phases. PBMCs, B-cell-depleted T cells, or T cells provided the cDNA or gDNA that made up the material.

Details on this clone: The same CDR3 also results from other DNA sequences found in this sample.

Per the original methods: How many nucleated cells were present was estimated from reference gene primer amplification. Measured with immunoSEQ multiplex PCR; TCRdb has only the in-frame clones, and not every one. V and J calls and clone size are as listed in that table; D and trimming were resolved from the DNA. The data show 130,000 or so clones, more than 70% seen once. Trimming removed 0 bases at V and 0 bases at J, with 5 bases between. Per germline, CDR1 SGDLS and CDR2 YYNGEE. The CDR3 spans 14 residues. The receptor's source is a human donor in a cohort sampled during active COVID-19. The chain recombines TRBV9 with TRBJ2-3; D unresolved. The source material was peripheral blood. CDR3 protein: CASSVVGSTDTQYF. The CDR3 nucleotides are TGTGCCAGCAGCGTAGTCGGGAGCACAGATACGCAGTATTTT.